The 25 T cell receptor beta chains below come from one sample, sequenced in a study of blood T cell repertoires in COVID-19. Data came from immunoSEQ multiplex PCR; TCRdb stores just in-frame clones and leaves some out. This table holds about 140,000 clones, roughly four fifths found once. Sample: peripheral blood. These receptor sequences come from a human donor in a cohort sampled during active COVID-19.

The rearrangement uses TRBV24-1 and TRBJ1-2; possible D gene TRBD1, 5 bases. The V and J ends lost 6 bases and 6 bases respectively, with 19 bases between them. The CDR3 has 15 residues. Germline CDR1 and CDR2: KGHDR and SFDVKD. The CDR3 is CATSPSGMGLNGYTF. The DNA of the CDR3 is TGTGCCACCAGTCCATCGGGTATGGGGCTAAATGGCTACACCTTC.

The rearrangement links TRBV5-4 to TRBJ1-2; D gene uncertain. Trimming took off 0 bases at V and 3 bases at J, with 9 bases between the two ends. This CDR3 region has 14 residues. Germline-derived CDR1 and CDR2 are SGHNT and YYREEE (reference sequence). The CDR3 loop is CASSLAFGDYGYTF. CDR3 sequence (DNA): TGTGCCAGCAGCTTGGCCTTCGGGGACTATGGCTACACCTTC.

CDR3 loop: CASSNIRQGFETQYF. The CDR3 nucleotides read TGTGCCAGCAGCAACATCCGACAGGGGTTTGAGACCCAGTACTTC. This chain connects TRBV6-2 or TRBV6-3 to TRBJ2-5; 8 positions agree with TRBD1. J gave up 5 bases and V 6 bases, and 11 bases lay outside the gene matches. The CDR3 is 15 residues long. In germline, CDR1 is MNHEY, CDR2 SVGEGT.

The J gene is TRBJ2-3, the V gene TRBV5-8, with 12 nucleotides matching TRBD1. Trimming at V came to 5 bases and at J to 8 bases, leaving 9 bases not matched to a gene. The V gene's germline CDR1 is SGHTS and CDR2 YDEGEE. This CDR3 is built from 15 residues. CDR3 loop: CASSNPGQGAATQYF. The DNA for the CDR3 is TGTGCCAGCAGTAACCCGGGACAGGGGGCGGCTACGCAGTATTTT.

V and J are TRBV10-1 and TRBJ1-2, with D tentatively TRBD1 (6 bases). Trimming took off 4 bases at V and 7 bases at J, with 13 bases between the two ends. Germline CDR1 and CDR2: WNHNN and SYGVQD (reference sequence). This CDR3 has 13 residues. The DNA for the CDR3 is TGCGCCAGCAGTGCCCGGAGAGGGGGTGGCTACACCTTC. As protein: CASSARRGGGYTF.

This chain links TRBV6-5 with TRBJ2-5, with TRBD2 as a possible D gene (6 bases). Between the trimmed V and J ends, which lost 0 bases and 5 bases, there was a span of 10 bases. This CDR3 has 14 amino acids. CDR1 is MNHEY, CDR2 SVGAGI, per germline. CDR3 in DNA: TGTGCCAGCAGTTACTCGTACGGGGGTGAGACCCAGTACTTC. As protein: CASSYSYGGETQYF.

V is TRBV3-1 (or the pseudogene TRBV3-2) and J is TRBJ2-3; 8 bases map to TRBD2. V lost 5 bases and J lost 4; bases outside the gene matches: 8. Germline assignment: CDR1 LGHDT and CDR2 YNNKEL (reference sequence). This CDR3 has 15 residues. CDR3 sequence (DNA): TGTGCCAGCAGCTTCGGGGGGGCTTTTCCAGATACGCAGTATTTT. Protein product: CASSFGGAFPDTQYF.

The J gene is TRBJ2-5, the V gene TRBV15, with 10 bases identical to TRBD2. V lost 0 bases to trimming and J lost 4 bases; unmatched junction nucleotides: 11. The CDR3 covers 18 residues. Germline CDR1 LNHNV, CDR2 YYDKDF (reference sequence). The CDR3 region is CATSRDSQRGGFRETQYF. The CDR3 nucleotides read TGTGCCACCAGCAGAGATAGCCAGCGGGGGGGCTTTCGAGAGACCCAGTACTTC. The variable domain in full, completed from reference TRBV15 and TRBJ2-5, reads DAMVIQNPRYQVTQFGKPVTLSCSQTLNHNVMYWYQQKSSQAPKLLFHYYDKDFNNEADTPDNFQSRRPNTSFCFLDIRSPGLGDTAMYLCATSRDSQRGGFRETQYFGPGTRLLVL.

The chain combines TRBV11-2 with TRBJ2-7; possible D gene TRBD1, 6 bases. The germline V and J ends were trimmed by 1 base and 2 bases, with 15 bases remaining between them. Per germline, CDR1 SGHAT and CDR2 FQNNGV. CDR3 length: 16 residues. CDR3 sequence (DNA): TGTGCCAGCAGCTTAGCTAACTCAGGGGATACCTACGAGCAGTACTTC. Protein product: CASSLANSGDTYEQYF.

V and J are TRBV29-1 and TRBJ2-5; a possible D gene is TRBD2 (5 bases). The CDR3 is 11 residues long. Trimming stripped 5 bases from V and 2 bases from J, with 6 bases between. Germline assignment: CDR1 SQVTM and CDR2 ANQGSEA. CDR3 DNA: TGCAGCGTTCGACTACAAGAGACCCAGTACTTC. Translated: CSVRLQETQYF.

This chain connects TRBV2 to TRBJ2-7, with 9 bases fitting TRBD1. The CDR3 totals 15 residues. Germline values: CDR1 SNHLY, CDR2 FYNNEI. J was trimmed by 3 bases and V by 1 base; bases with no gene match: 4. DNA of the CDR3: TGTGCCAGCAGTGAAGGTACAGGGGGCTTCTACGAGCAGTACTTC. Translation: CASSEGTGGFYEQYF.

The chain carries TRBV5-8 and TRBJ1-6, with TRBD1 matching over 9 bases. V shed 10 bases, J shed 0 bases, and the junction held 11 bases outside the gene matches. This CDR3 comprises 17 residues. Germline CDR1 SGHTS, CDR2 YDEGEE. The CDR3 DNA reads TGTGCCGGGGCCCGACAGGGGGTGACCTCCTATAATTCACCCCTCCACTTT. It yields the protein CAGARQGVTSYNSPLHF. The full variable domain, rest sourced from reference TRBV5-8 and TRBJ1-6, is EAGVTQSPTHLIKTRGQQATLRCSPISGHTSVYWYQQALGLGLQFLLWYDEGEERNRGNFPPRFSGRQFPNYSSELNVNALELEDSALYLCAGARQGVTSYNSPLHFGNGTRLTVT.

This clone was counted a few times. This chain connects TRBV7-2 to TRBJ1-6, with a possible D match to TRBD1 (5 bases). Trimming removed 5 bases from V and 0 bases from J, with 14 bases in between. Germline CDR1 and CDR2: SGHTA and FQGNSA. There are 17 residues in the CDR3. CDR3: CASSPRQTLSYNSPLHF. The DNA for the CDR3 is TGTGCCAGCAGCCCCCGACAGACCCTCTCCTATAATTCACCCCTCCACTTT.

The genes are TRBV10-3 and TRBJ2-2; 12 nucleotides match TRBD1. The CDR3 loop spans 18 amino acids. The V and J ends lost 6 bases and 0 bases, in that order; junction bases with no gene match: 8. The germline CDR1 and CDR2 sequences are ENHRY and SYGVKD. Written as DNA, the CDR3 is TGTGCCATCAGCACCGGGACAGGGGGCCTCGCGAACACCGGGGAGCTGTTTTTT. Translating gives CAISTGTGGLANTGELFF.

The rearrangement joins TRBV25-1 to TRBJ2-1; possible D gene TRBD1, 6 bases. The CDR3 extends over 15 amino acids. Trimming took off 4 bases at V and 0 bases at J, with 10 bases between the two ends. The germline V gene has CDR1 MGHDK and CDR2 SYGVNS. The CDR3 loop is CASSAGQLSYNEQFF. The CDR3, as DNA: TGTGCCAGCAGTGCCGGACAGCTCTCCTACAATGAGCAGTTCTTC.

J is TRBJ2-7 and V is TRBV6-6, with D maybe TRBD1 (6 bases). The CDR3 totals 15 residues. The germline V gene has CDR1 MNHNY and CDR2 SVGAGI (reference sequence). V was trimmed by 2 bases and J by 2 bases, leaving 13 bases between them. The CDR3 sequence is CASSYAEQGTYEQYF. CDR3 sequence (DNA): TGTGCCAGCAGTTACGCCGAACAGGGAACCTACGAGCAGTACTTC.

The V gene is TRBV12-3 or TRBV12-4, the J gene TRBJ2-1; TRBD2 is a possible D gene (5 bases). V dropped 6 bases and J dropped 6 bases, with 12 bases sitting between them. This CDR3 comprises 13 residues. CDR3 loop: CASSMLRVNEQFF. The CDR3 region has the DNA TGTGCCAGCAGCATGCTGCGGGTCAATGAGCAGTTCTTC.

The chain couples TRBV11-3 to TRBJ2-7, with D uncertain. CDR3 length: 15 residues. V lost 1 base and J lost 2, with 12 bases in between. Germline loops: CDR1 SGHNT, CDR2 YENEEA. This chain's CDR3 is CASSLGAGLTYEQYF. For the CDR3, the DNA is TGTGCCAGCAGCTTAGGAGCAGGTTTAACCTACGAGCAGTACTTC. The full variable domain, with the rest looked up from reference TRBV11-3 and TRBJ2-7, is EAGVVQSPRYKIIEKKQPVAFWCNPISGHNTLYWYLQNLGQGPELLIRYENEEAVDDSQLPKDRFSAERLKGVDSTLKIQPAELGDSAVYLCASSLGAGLTYEQYFGPGTRLTVT.

V gene TRBV27 combines with J gene TRBJ2-1, with 9 bases matching TRBD1. This CDR3 spans 13 amino acids. After removal of 7 bases from V and 8 bases from J, the junction contained 6 bases not matched to a gene. Germline values: CDR1 MNHEY, CDR2 SMNVEV (reference sequence). The CDR3 loop is CASNPTGGDEQFF. The DNA of the CDR3 is TGTGCCAGCAACCCGACAGGGGGGGATGAGCAGTTCTTC.

The chain has TRBV11-2 and TRBJ1-5; D possibly corresponds to TRBD1 (5 bases). The V and J ends lost 0 bases and 2 bases respectively, with 5 bases between them. CDR3 length equals 14 residues. Germline CDR1 is SGHAT and CDR2 is FQNNGV. CDR3 nucleotides: TGTGCCAGCAGCTTAGACAGGGGCAATCAGCCCCAGCATTTT. As protein: CASSLDRGNQPQHF.

The chain recombines TRBV5-6 with TRBJ1-6; 7 nucleotides line up with TRBD1. V lost 2 bases and J lost 9; bases outside the gene matches: 5. CDR1 and CDR2 (germline): SGHDT, YYEEEE. There are 14 residues in the CDR3. CDR3 protein: CASSFEGAGSPLHF. The CDR3 DNA is TGTGCCAGCAGCTTCGAGGGGGCAGGTTCACCCCTCCACTTT.

The genes are TRBV6-4 and TRBJ2-2; a possible D gene is TRBD1 (5 bases). Trimming took off 5 bases at V and 6 bases at J, with 13 bases between the two ends. CDR1 is MRHNA and CDR2 is SNTAGT in the germline V gene. CDR3 length: 14 amino acids. CDR3 protein: CASSPGRAPGELFF. CDR3 nucleotides: TGTGCCAGCAGTCCGGGCAGGGCGCCCGGGGAGCTGTTTTTT.

The J gene is TRBJ2-7, the V gene TRBV19; TRBD1 agrees at 9 bases. The CDR3 spans 15 residues. CDR1 is LNHDA, CDR2 SQIVND, per germline (reference sequence). Trimming at V came to 6 bases and at J to 3 bases, leaving 9 bases not matched to a gene. In DNA form, the CDR3 reads TGTGCCAGTAGGTCGGGACAGGGAAAAGACTACGAGCAGTACTTC. Translated: CASRSGQGKDYEQYF.

The chain is built from TRBV6-1 and TRBJ2-3, with D possibly being TRBD1 (7 bases). Trimming stripped 0 bases from V and 4 bases from J, with 11 bases between. The CDR3 has 15 residues. Germline CDR1 and CDR2: MNHNS and SASEGT. This chain's CDR3 is CASSEAVRGADTQYF. The CDR3 coding sequence is TGTGCCAGCAGTGAAGCGGTCAGGGGGGCAGATACGCAGTATTTT.

This clone appeared a few times. The rearrangement joins TRBV5-1 to TRBJ2-3; 8 bases agree with TRBD2. Germline trimming cut 0 bases from V and 5 bases from J; bases unmatched to any gene: 2. The CDR3 is 14 amino acids. CDR1 is SGHRS, CDR2 YFSETQ, per germline. CDR3 loop: CASSLAGGQDTQYF. The CDR3 nucleotides read TGCGCCAGCAGCTTGGCGGGGGGGCAAGATACGCAGTATTTT.